The rows below give T cell receptor beta chains drawn from one sample of a study of cytomegalovirus exposure and HLA in healthy donors. Produced via immunoSEQ multiplex PCR; TCRdb's table is partial and in-frame only. The data show 95,000 to 150,000 clones, approximately 78% seen once. Input material: PBMCs. These receptors were collected from a woman aged 40 to 50 in good health and CMV-seropositive. CDR3s include the opening cysteine and the closing phenylalanine or tryptophan. The order of the fields is V gene, clone size, J gene, D gene, CDR3 DNA, CDR3 protein. D genes are given only for firm matches. Size is stated for part of the rows, as once, few or many counts, or as a class when the clone is expanded.

TRBV4-3,few,TRBJ1-1,-,TGCGCCAGCAGCCTTTCCTTGAACACTGAAGCTTTCTTT,CASSLSLNTEAFF
TRBV7-2,-,TRBJ1-1,TRBD1,TGTGCCAGCAGCTTAGTGCCGACAGGGAGCTTCATGAACACTGAAGCTTTCTTT,CASSLVPTGSFMNTEAFF
TRBV5-4,once,TRBJ1-1,-,TGTGCCAGCAGCCCGCGGGAGGCGCGAGACACTGAAGCTTTCTTT,CASSPREARDTEAFF
TRBV12-5,-,TRBJ2-7,TRBD2,TGTGCTAGTGGTGGACTAGCGGGGGATTACTACGAGCAGTACTTC,CASGGLAGDYYEQYF
TRBV4-3,-,TRBJ1-1,-,TGCGCCAGCAGCCAAGATCCAGCGCAGACGAACACTGAAGCTTTCTTT,CASSQDPAQTNTEAFF
TRBV7-3,-,TRBJ1-5,-,TGTGCCAGCAGCTTAACTGGGGCCGATCAGCCCCAGCATTTT,CASSLTGADQPQHF
TRBV27,once,TRBJ1-4,TRBD1,TGTGCCAGCAGACCGACAGGGTGGTATGAAAAACTGTTTTTT,CASRPTGWYEKLFF
TRBV9,few,TRBJ1-5,-,TGTGCCAGCAGCGTAGACCCGGCGTCGGGGCAGCCCCAGCATTTT,CASSVDPASGQPQHF
TRBV25-1,once,TRBJ2-1,TRBD2,TGTGCCAGCAGTGGGCGGACTAGCGGGGAGTACAATGAGCAGTTCTTC,CASSGRTSGEYNEQFF
TRBV5-4,-,TRBJ2-1,-,TGTGCCAGCAGCCGAGGGAGACTGTACAATGAGCAGTTCTTC,CASSRGRLYNEQFF
TRBV27,-,TRBJ2-1,-,TGTGCCAGCAGTGGACAGCTCTCCTACAATGAGCAGTTCTTC,CASSGQLSYNEQFF
TRBV5-4,-,TRBJ2-2,TRBD1,TGTGCCAGCAGTCGGGACAGGGTGAATACCGGGGAGCTGTTTTTT,CASSRDRVNTGELFF
TRBV10-3,once,TRBJ1-1,-,TGTGCCATCAGTGAGTCGAGATCAGGGAACACTGAAGCCTTCTTT,CAISESRSGNTEAFF
TRBV7-6,-,TRBJ2-1,TRBD2,TGTGCCAGCAGCTTAGCTAGCGGGGGCCACAATGAGCAGTTCTTC,CASSLASGGHNEQFF
TRBV6-1,-,TRBJ2-7,-,TGTGCCAGCAGTGAAGCTGGGACATTAGGGGAGCAGTACTTC,CASSEAGTLGEQYF
TRBV18,-,TRBJ2-7,-,TGTGCCAGCTCACCGAAACAGGGTAGGACGGGTGAGCAGTACTTC,CASSPKQGRTGEQYF
TRBV4-2,-,TRBJ1-1,-,TGTGCCAGCAGTCCGGACAGAACGACCTTGAACACTGAAGCTTTCTTT,CASSPDRTTLNTEAFF
TRBV27,-,TRBJ2-2,TRBD1,TGTGCCAGCAGTTGGGGACAGGGAACCGGGGAGCTGTTTTTT,CASSWGQGTGELFF
TRBV29-1,-,TRBJ2-3,TRBD2,TGCAGCGCACGCCCTTCTAGCGGGGATACGCAGTATTTT,CSARPSSGDTQYF
TRBV4-1,-,TRBJ1-2,TRBD1,TGCGCCAGCAGCCAAGAATGGGGGGACAGGGGAGGCTATGGCTACACCTTC,CASSQEWGDRGGYGYTF
TRBV4-2,-,TRBJ2-2,TRBD1,TGTGCCAGCAGCCCGATTGACAGGGCCACCGGGGAGCTGTTTTTT,CASSPIDRATGELFF
TRBV2,-,TRBJ1-4,TRBD1,TGTGCCAGCAGTGGCATAGGACAGGGGGGTGGTGAAAAACTGTTTTTT,CASSGIGQGGGEKLFF
TRBV20-1,-,TRBJ1-2,-,TGCAGTGCCTTCGTAGCGGATGGCTACACCTTC,CSAFVADGYTF
TRBV9,many,TRBJ2-1,TRBD1,TGTGCCAGCAGCGTACTAGACAGGGGCCATGAGCAGTTCTTC,CASSVLDRGHEQFF
TRBV19,-,TRBJ1-1,-,TGTGCCAGTAGTATAGGGTGGGCCACTGAAGCTTTCTTT,CASSIGWATEAFF
TRBV10-3,-,TRBJ1-6,-,TGTGCCATCAGTGAAGGGACAAACTCTAACTCACCCCTCCACTTT,CAISEGTNSNSPLHF
TRBV6-5,-,TRBJ1-1,TRBD1,TGTGCCAGCAGGCGCGGACAGGACACTGAAGCTTTCTTT,CASRRGQDTEAFF
TRBV7-3,-,TRBJ2-5,TRBD2,TGTGCCAGCAGCTTAGGGGGGGGAGAGACCCAGTACTTC,CASSLGGGETQYF
TRBV6-6,-,TRBJ1-1,TRBD1,TGTGCCAGCAGCTCGACAGGGATTGGCACTGAAGCTTTCTTT,CASSSTGIGTEAFF
TRBV6-6,once,TRBJ2-1,TRBD2,TGTGCCAGCAGCGAGCGGGGGCCCTACAATGAGCAGTTCTTC,CASSERGPYNEQFF
TRBV19,-,TRBJ2-7,-,TGTGCCAGTAGTATGACAGGACCCTACGAGCAGTACTTC,CASSMTGPYEQYF
TRBV11-1,-,TRBJ1-2,TRBD1,TGTGCCAGCAGCTTAGCTGGGACAGAGAACTATGGCTACACCTTC,CASSLAGTENYGYTF
TRBV9,-,TRBJ1-2,-,TGTGCCAGCAGCGTAGCGGAGGGCTCCGGCTATGGCTACACCTTC,CASSVAEGSGYGYTF
TRBV7-8,-,TRBJ2-5,-,TGTGCCAGCAGTACTAGTTCTCCGGCGGAGACCCAGTACTTC,CASSTSSPAETQYF
TRBV7-9,-,TRBJ2-1,-,TGTGCCAGCAGTTCGACTGGGAATGAGCAGTTCTTC,CASSSTGNEQFF
TRBV7-3,-,TRBJ2-3,TRBD2,TGTGCCAGCAGCTCCGGAGGGCGGGGGGGCACAGATACGCAGTATTTT,CASSSGGRGGTDTQYF
TRBV10-3,-,TRBJ2-7,TRBD1,TGTGCCATCAGGGGGACAGGGGACAGCTACGAGCAGTACTTC,CAIRGTGDSYEQYF
TRBV5-1,-,TRBJ1-1,-,TGCGCCAGCAGCTCTCATCAGACAGTTACGAACACTGAAGCTTTCTTT,CASSSHQTVTNTEAFF
TRBV9,once,TRBJ2-3,-,TGTGCCAGCAGCGCCCGCCCAACTACAGATACGCAGTATTTT,CASSARPTTDTQYF
TRBV9,-,TRBJ2-5,TRBD2,TGTGCCAGCAGCGTAGCTACGCGGGGGGGAGCACAAGAGACCCAGTACTTC,CASSVATRGGAQETQYF
TRBV7-2,-,TRBJ1-1,TRBD1,TGTGCCAGCAGCAAGGACAGGCTGAACACTGAAGCTTTCTTT,CASSKDRLNTEAFF
TRBV5-4,-,TRBJ1-1,-,TGTGCCAGCAGCCATCCGACAGATTTGAACACTGAAGCTTTCTTT,CASSHPTDLNTEAFF
TRBV6-5,-,TRBJ2-4,-,TGTGCCAGCAGTTACAAAGCCGGAGACATTCAGTACTTC,CASSYKAGDIQYF
TRBV29-1,few,TRBJ1-2,TRBD1,TGCAGCGTTACGACCGGGACAGGGGGACCACTTGGCTACACCTTC,CSVTTGTGGPLGYTF
TRBV7-2,-,TRBJ1-1,TRBD1,TGTGCCAGCAGACGACAGGGGGCAGGAACTGAAGCTTTCTTT,CASRRQGAGTEAFF